The 9 T cell receptor beta chains in this list originate from one sample, sequenced in a study of T cell responses to AZD1222 COVID-19 vaccine. Generated by immunoSEQ multiplex PCR, the TCRdb table keeps only in-frame clones and is missing some. The sample yields some 200,000 clones, 91% seen once. Sequencing was performed on peripheral blood, taken 28 days after the second AZD1222 dose. The receptors come from an adult who received the AZD1222 COVID-19 vaccine.

The chain couples TRBV2 to TRBJ2-1; unclear D gene. CDR1 is SNHLY, CDR2 FYNNEI, per germline. Trimming stripped 2 bases from V and 7 bases from J, with 15 bases between. CDR3 size: 15 residues. The CDR3 nucleotides read TGTGCCAGCAGTGAAACCCACCCGAGAAGAAATGAGCAGTTCTTC. Its translation is CASSETHPRRNEQFF.

The rearrangement uses TRBV10-3 and TRBJ1-1; TRBD1 aligns across 7 bases. The CDR3 length is 13 residues. The germline CDR1 and CDR2 sequences are ENHRY and SYGVKD. V gave up 6 bases and J gave up 10 bases; unmatched junction bases: 11. The CDR3 spells CAIREEKQGRAFF. The CDR3 nucleotides are TGTGCCATCAGGGAGGAAAAACAGGGGAGAGCTTTCTTT.

The gene calls are TRBV9 and TRBJ1-4; D uncertain. The CDR3 runs to 14 residues. Germline CDR1 is SGDLS and CDR2 is YYNGEE. Trimming cost V 3 bases and J 8 bases, with 14 bases left between them. CDR3 sequence: CASSAGAGREKLFF. The CDR3 DNA reads as TGTGCCAGCAGCGCCGGTGCGGGGAGAGAAAAACTGTTTTTT. Combining the CDR3 with reference TRBV9 and TRBJ1-4 gives the whole variable domain DSGVTQTPKHLITATGQRVTLRCSPRSGDLSVYWYQQSLDQGLQFLIQYYNGEERAKGNILERFSAQQFPDLHSELNLSSLELGDSALYFCASSAGAGREKLFFGSGTQLSVL.

V usage is TRBV5-1 and J usage is TRBJ1-6; TRBD1 is a possible D gene (5 bases). Trimming left V 1 base short and J 5 bases short, with 10 bases between. This CDR3 comprises 15 residues. CDR1 SGHRS and CDR2 YFSETQ come from the germline V gene. This CDR3 is CASSLNRGNNSPLHF. The DNA for the CDR3 is TGCGCCAGCAGCTTGAATAGGGGTAATAATTCACCCCTCCACTTT.

A single count supports this clone. This rearrangement joins TRBV11-2 to TRBJ1-1, with 8 bases lining up with TRBD1. The ends lost 4 bases at V and 4 bases at J; junction bases unmatched: 8. Germline CDR1 reads SGHAT; CDR2 reads FQNNGV. The CDR3 has 15 amino acids. The CDR3 region has the DNA TGTGCCAGCAGCTACCGACAGGGGAGATTCACTGAAGCTTTCTTT. Translating it yields CASSYRQGRFTEAFF.

The chain recombines TRBV28 with TRBJ1-4, with 7 bases aligning to TRBD1. V lost 5 bases to trimming and J lost 5 bases; unmatched junction nucleotides: 8. This CDR3 comprises 15 residues. Germline CDR1 is MDHEN and CDR2 is SYDVKM. DNA for the CDR3: TGTGCCAGCAGTACCAAGGGGGCCCAAAATGAAAAACTGTTTTTT. It specifies CASSTKGAQNEKLFF.

The chain couples TRBV19 to TRBJ1-5; 7 bases line up with TRBD1. This CDR3 has 15 amino acids. CDR1 is LNHDA, CDR2 SQIVND, per germline (reference sequence). The trim removed 2 bases at V and 4 bases at J, leaving 5 bases unmatched. Here the CDR3 reads CASSISGTANQPQHF. The DNA for the CDR3 is TGTGCCAGTAGTATATCCGGGACAGCTAATCAGCCCCAGCATTTT.

This chain's CDR3 is CASPGGANQPQHF. In nucleotides, the CDR3 is TGTGCCAGCCCTGGAGGGGCCAATCAGCCCCAGCATTTT. The chain uses TRBV6-4 and TRBJ1-5; possibly TRBD1 for D (5 bases). Germline-derived CDR1 and CDR2 are MRHNA and SNTAGT. Trimming shortened V by 8 bases and J by 3 bases, and 11 bases separated the two germline ends. The CDR3 is made up of 13 amino acids.

This clone came up a few times. The V and J genes are TRBV19 and TRBJ1-1; D may be TRBD1 (5 bases). The CDR3 is made up of 13 amino acids. The V gene lost 8 bases and the J gene lost 3 bases, with 13 bases spanning the gap. Germline CDR1 and CDR2: LNHDA and SQIVND (reference sequence). In DNA, the CDR3 is TGTGCCAGTGAAGGGGAACGTTACACTGAAGCTTTCTTT. This codes for CASEGERYTEAFF.